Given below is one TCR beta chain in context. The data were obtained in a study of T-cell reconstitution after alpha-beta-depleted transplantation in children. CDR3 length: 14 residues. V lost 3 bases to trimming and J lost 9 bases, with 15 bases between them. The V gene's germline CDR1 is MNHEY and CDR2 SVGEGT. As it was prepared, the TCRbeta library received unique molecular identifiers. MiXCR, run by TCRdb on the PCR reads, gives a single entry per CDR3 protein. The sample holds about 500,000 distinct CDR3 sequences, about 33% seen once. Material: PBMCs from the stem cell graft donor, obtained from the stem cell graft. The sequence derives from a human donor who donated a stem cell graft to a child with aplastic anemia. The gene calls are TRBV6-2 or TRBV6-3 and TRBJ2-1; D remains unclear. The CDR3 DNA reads TGTGCCAGCAGTTATCTGCCCCGGACGAGTGAGCAGTTCTTC. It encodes CASSYLPRTSEQFF.